This entry is about one TCR beta chain. No antigen is known for it. Isolating PBMCs gave at least 6 million of these cells per sample. Sample-barcoded 5' priming and a J-beta primer mix drove a second PCR of about 6 to 12 cycles. Each sample provided no less than 3 million CDR3-containing paired-end reads. TCRdb reprocessed the 5' RACE reads with MiXCR, giving one entry per CDR3 protein. The sample shows 1.2 million to 1.5 million distinct CDR3 sequences, approximately 63% of them seen only once. Germline loops: CDR1 SGHVS, CDR2 FNYEAQ. This CDR3 has 16 amino acids. V trimming: 0 bases; J trimming: 7 bases; junction bases outside the gene matches: 9. This sample was included in a study of blood T cells in healthy people across ages. For the study at large: For every two T cells, template switching captured about one barcoded beta molecule. Points from the study as a whole: Unknown donor CMV status possibly confounded expanded clonotype changes.

The material sequenced was blood. The chain combines TRBV7-6 with TRBJ2-1, with 7 bases fitting TRBD2. This receptor was identified in a man aged 18 to 30 in good health. The CDR3 loop reads CASSLAASGLGNEQFF. The CDR3 DNA is TGTGCCAGCAGCTTAGCTGCTAGCGGCCTAGGGAATGAGCAGTTCTTC.